The 27 T cell receptor beta chains given below trace back to one sample, sequenced in a study of T-cell reconstitution after alpha-beta-depleted transplantation in children (dated by TCRdb to 2016 to 2017). Library preparation employed PCR. Sequencing instrument: Illumina HiSeq 2500. Molecular barcoding was employed in the preparation of TCR libraries, with unique molecular identifiers being used to normalize TCRbeta repertoire quantification. In TCRdb, the public reads were trimmed at Q25 with fastp and aligned with MiXCR, with productive beta chains retained. Rows with a matching CDR3 protein are joined into one entry that keeps the most common DNA and genes. This sample has approximately 980,000 distinct CDR3 sequences in its table, and less than 30% of those were observed once. Clones ranked in the top ten supply under 30% of the sample. The treatment or condition label corresponds to: allogeneic hematopoietic cell transplantation with graft depleted of TCRalphabeta T cells and CD19 B cells.

Here the sequenced sample was PBMCs, mostly from graft donor cells, taken 360 days after TCRalphabeta/CD19-depleted stem cell transplant. The receptor set was obtained from a boy younger than two who had a stem cell transplant for SCID, so the T cells may come from the graft donor.

This clonotype was seen a few times. One junction end does not reproduce the germline sequence, and a read error may be involved. The chain links TRBV5-1 to TRBJ2-5, with 8 bases aligning to TRBD1. The CDR3 sequence is 15 residues long. CDR1 and CDR2 (germline): SGHRS, YFSETQ. The CDR3 loop is CASSLDRAVQGTQYF. The CDR3 DNA is TGCGCCAGCAGCCTGGACAGGGCGGTACAAGGGACCCAGTACTTC. Combining the CDR3 with reference TRBV5-1 and TRBJ2-5 gives the whole variable domain KAGVTQTPRYLIKTRGQQVTLSCSPISGHRSVSWYQQTPGQGLQFLFEYFSETQRNKGNFPGRFSGRQFSNSRSEMNVSTLELGDSALYLCASSLDRAVQGTQYFGPGTRLLVL.

The chain recombines TRBV6-5 with TRBJ1-2; the D gene is possibly TRBD1 (6 bases). Germline lookup yields CDR1 MNHEY and CDR2 SVGAGI. The CDR3 contains 15 residues. Trimming took 2 bases from V and 5 from J, leaving 15 bases between them. The CDR3 bases are TGTGCCAGCAGTTACCGGGACCGAAGGGGGTATGGCTACACCTTC. Translating it yields CASSYRDRRGYGYTF.

This clonotype appeared once. V usage is TRBV7-3 and J usage is TRBJ2-1; D possibly matches TRBD1 or TRBD2 (5 bases each). This CDR3 is built from 15 residues. Trimming pared 5 bases from V and 2 bases from J, leaving 13 bases between. CDR1 and CDR2 from the germline V gene are SGHTA and FQGTGA. CDR3 sequence: CASSANLGPYNEQFF. In DNA, the CDR3 is TGTGCCAGCAGCGCAAATCTGGGACCCTACAATGAGCAGTTCTTC.

This chain links TRBV24-1 with TRBJ2-3; D might be TRBD1 (6 bases). The CDR3 runs to 13 residues. V was cut by 7 bases and J by 4 bases, with 11 bases left in between. Germline V gene data show CDR1 as KGHDR and CDR2 as SFDVKD. As DNA, the CDR3 is TGTGCCACCAGACCTACAGGGTCAGATACGCAGTATTTT. This translates into CATRPTGSDTQYF.

In its sample, this clonotype was seen a few times. The J gene is TRBJ2-7, the V gene TRBV28; no definite D call. Trimming cost V 5 bases and J 0 bases, with 11 bases left between them. The length of the CDR3 is 14 residues. Germline V gene lookup returns CDR1 MDHEN and CDR2 SYDVKM. DNA of the CDR3: TGTGCCAGCAGTCCACCCCCCGTCTCCTACGAGCAGTACTTC. Translation: CASSPPPVSYEQYF.

The V and J genes are TRBV11-1 and TRBJ2-4, with 7 positions matching TRBD2. Losses at the gene ends were 6 bases for V and 0 bases for J; bases not matched to a gene: 17. This CDR3 spans 19 amino acids. Per germline, CDR1 SGHAT and CDR2 FQDESV (reference sequence). The CDR3 DNA sequence: TGTGCCAGCAGTCCCAACCGGGGGGTAGACCTTATAGCCAAAAACATTCAGTACTTC. It specifies CASSPNRGVDLIAKNIQYF.

The CDR3 here is CASSPSPPNNEQFF. The CDR3 DNA follows: TGTGCCAGCAGTCCTTCTCCACCCAACAATGAGCAGTTCTTC. The V call is TRBV27, the J call TRBJ2-1, with unresolved D. V lost 5 bases and J lost 5, with 13 bases in between. The CDR3 sequence is 14 residues long. CDR1 MNHEY and CDR2 SMNVEV come from the germline V gene (reference sequence).

This clonotype appeared a few times. The V gene is TRBV12-3 or TRBV12-4, the J gene TRBJ1-2; weak D call: TRBD1 (6 bases). CDR3 length: 14 amino acids. V dropped 0 bases and J dropped 7 bases, with 12 bases sitting between them. In DNA form, the CDR3 reads TGTGCCAGCAGTTTAGCTTGGGACAAGGGTGGCTACACCTTC. Translation: CASSLAWDKGGYTF.

CDR3: CATKRRSGGGSTDTQYF. The DNA for the CDR3 is TGCGCCACCAAAAGACGTAGCGGGGGGGGCTCCACAGATACGCAGTATTTT. The rearrangement uses TRBV10-2 and TRBJ2-3; 11 bases match TRBD2. The V segment lost 10 bases and the J segment 2 bases; nucleotides outside the gene matches: 14. In germline, CDR1 is WSHSY, CDR2 SAAADI. The CDR3 is 17 amino acids.

CDR3 coding DNA: TGTGCCAGCAGCGCTCCGGGACTAGCGGGAGCCAATGAGCAGTTCTTC. It yields the protein CASSAPGLAGANEQFF. The rearrangement uses TRBV7-9 and TRBJ2-1; 14 positions match TRBD2. This CDR3 has 16 residues. Germline CDR1 is SEHNR and CDR2 is FQNEAQ (reference sequence). V lost 5 bases and J lost 6; bases outside the gene matches: 6.

The chain links TRBV7-6 to TRBJ2-1; the match to TRBD2 covers 9 bases. Trimming took 5 bases from V and 8 from J; bases not matched to a gene: 10. This CDR3 has 15 residues. Germline V lookup: CDR1 SGHVS, CDR2 FNYEAQ. The CDR3 DNA follows: TGTGCCAGCAGCCCCACAGCGGGGGGCGCCCATGAGCAGTTCTTC. Translated, it gives CASSPTAGGAHEQFF.

This clonotype was seen a handful of times. J is TRBJ2-5 and V is TRBV7-9; possible D gene TRBD2, 6 bases. Trimming took 6 bases from V and 4 from J, leaving 12 bases between them. Germline-derived CDR1 and CDR2 are SEHNR and FQNEAQ (reference sequence). CDR3 length: 13 residues. The CDR3 nucleotides are TGTGCCAGCAGGAGCCGGAGGGGAGAGACCCAGTACTTC. Encoded protein: CASRSRRGETQYF.

The genes are TRBV24-1 and TRBJ2-2; D not certain. The CDR3 consists of 13 residues. Germline V gene data show CDR1 as KGHDR and CDR2 as SFDVKD. The V end was cut by 1 base, the J end by 6 bases, with 5 bases between. This CDR3 reads CATSDLWAGELFF. In DNA form, the CDR3 reads TGTGCCACCAGTGATTTATGGGCCGGGGAGCTGTTTTTT.

The rearrangement joins TRBV25-1 to TRBJ2-1; the match to TRBD2 covers 11 bases. Germline trimming cut 4 bases from V and 7 bases from J; bases unmatched to any gene: 6. Per the germline V gene, CDR1 is MGHDK and CDR2 is SYGVNS. The length of the CDR3 is 15 residues. Here the CDR3 reads CASSVPSGRWNEQFF. CDR3 sequence (DNA): TGTGCCAGCAGTGTCCCTAGCGGGAGGTGGAATGAGCAGTTCTTC.

The rearrangement links TRBV5-1 to TRBJ2-5; no definite D call. CDR3 size: 16 residues. Trimming took 4 bases from V and 1 from J, leaving 17 bases between them. CDR1 and CDR2 from the germline V gene are SGHRS and YFSETQ. The CDR3 sequence: CASSPRTVITQETQYF. Here the CDR3 DNA reads TGCGCCAGCAGCCCCAGGACGGTAATCACCCAAGAGACCCAGTACTTC. Full variable domain (missing parts from reference TRBV5-1 and TRBJ2-5): KAGVTQTPRYLIKTRGQQVTLSCSPISGHRSVSWYQQTPGQGLQFLFEYFSETQRNKGNFPGRFSGRQFSNSRSEMNVSTLELGDSALYLCASSPRTVITQETQYFGPGTRLLVL.

The chain has TRBV3-1 and TRBJ2-1, with unresolved D. Looked up from germline, CDR1 is LGHDT and CDR2 is YNNKEL (reference sequence). Trimming took off 0 bases at V and 11 bases at J, with 14 bases between the two ends. The CDR3 loop spans 14 amino acids. CDR3 sequence reads: CASSQDQHLPKQFF. CDR3 in DNA: TGTGCCAGCAGCCAAGATCAACACCTCCCCAAGCAGTTCTTC.

A few counts support this clonotype. The chain combines TRBV6-2 or TRBV6-3 with TRBJ1-2; no firm D call. CDR1 and CDR2 (germline): MNHEY, SVGEGT. V was trimmed by 3 bases and J by 2 bases, leaving 22 bases between them. The CDR3 is 18 amino acids. CDR3: CASSYLSDEQDVNYGYTF. CDR3 bases: TGTGCCAGCAGTTATCTGTCCGACGAGCAGGACGTCAACTATGGCTACACCTTC.

This clonotype was seen more than once but under ten times. The chain is built from TRBV6-1 and TRBJ2-1; D is uncertain. This CDR3 has 14 residues. Germline V gene lookup returns CDR1 MNHNS and CDR2 SASEGT. The ends were cut back, 6 bases at V and 5 bases at J, with 14 bases in the middle. The CDR3 coding sequence is TGTGCCAGCAGCCCCGGGCCCTTTAACAATGAGCAGTTCTTC. Translated: CASSPGPFNNEQFF.

The rearrangement joins TRBV4-1 to TRBJ2-7; 7 nucleotides agree with TRBD1. Losses at the gene ends were 1 base for V and 2 bases for J; bases not matched to a gene: 14. The V gene's germline CDR1 is MGHRA and CDR2 YSYEKL. The CDR3 spans 18 residues. CDR3 sequence (DNA): TGCGCCAGCAGCCAAGCAGCTCCTCCGGGACAGAGCCCCTACGAGCAGTACTTC. Translating gives CASSQAAPPGQSPYEQYF.

This clonotype was recorded a few times. The J gene is TRBJ2-7, the V gene TRBV29-1; 11 bases are shared with TRBD2. The germline V gene encodes CDR1 SQVTM and CDR2 ANQGSEA. The CDR3 covers 15 residues. V shed 6 bases and J 3 bases; nucleotides not matched to a gene: 10. In nucleotides, the CDR3 is TGCAGCGTCGTCACCCCTAGCGGGGGGTACTACGAGCAGTACTTC. Translation: CSVVTPSGGYYEQYF.

V usage is TRBV12-3 or TRBV12-4 and J usage is TRBJ2-3, with 12 positions matching TRBD2. The CDR3 is 17 residues long. J was trimmed by 11 bases and V by 2 bases; bases with no gene match: 14. The CDR3 sequence: CASSLTLAGGPLVGQYF. The CDR3 nucleotides read TGTGCCAGCAGTTTAACCCTAGCGGGGGGGCCGCTGGTCGGGCAGTATTTT.

The gene calls are TRBV28 and TRBJ2-3, with 10 bases identical to TRBD2. CDR1 is MDHEN and CDR2 is SYDVKM in the germline V gene. J was trimmed by 2 bases and V by 7 bases; bases with no gene match: 9. The CDR3 sequence is 16 residues long. CDR3: CASTTSGAIFTDTQYF. CDR3 nucleotide sequence: TGTGCCAGCACTACTAGCGGGGCGATATTCACAGATACGCAGTATTTT.

The chain recombines TRBV6-5 with TRBJ1-5; D is ambiguous. The CDR3 is 13 amino acids. V gave up 5 bases and J gave up 7 bases, with 12 bases separating them. From germline, CDR1 is MNHEY and CDR2 SVGAGI. CDR3 in DNA: TGTGCCAGCAGTCGCGACACGTACCAGCCCCAGCATTTT. Translated, it gives CASSRDTYQPQHF.

The rearrangement links TRBV7-2 to TRBJ2-3; D not certain. This CDR3 is built from 15 residues. Germline V gene lookup returns CDR1 SGHTA and CDR2 FQGNSA. With 4 bases removed from V and 2 bases from J, the gap between germline ends came to 13 bases. Here the CDR3 DNA reads TGTGCCAGCAGCTCCCAGGTCGTGTTCACAGATACGCAGTATTTT. This sequence encodes CASSSQVVFTDTQYF. The full variable domain, its missing parts supplied by reference TRBV7-2 and TRBJ2-3, is GAGVSQSPSNKVTEKGKDVELRCDPISGHTALYWYRQSLGQGLEFLIYFQGNSAPDKSGLPSDRFSAERTGGSVSTLTIQRTQQEDSAVYLCASSSQVVFTDTQYFGPGTRLTVL.

The chain is built from TRBV27 and TRBJ1-1, with D maybe TRBD1 (5 bases). The CDR3 is 15 residues long. Germline V gives CDR1 MNHEY, CDR2 SMNVEV (reference sequence). Trimming removed 2 bases from V and 8 bases from J, with 18 bases in between. The CDR3 DNA reads TGTGCCAGCAGTTTACGGTCGGGGCGAGGGCCCGAAGCTTTCTTT. Protein sequence: CASSLRSGRGPEAFF.

This clonotype was seen only a few times. The V gene is TRBV6-1, the J gene TRBJ2-2, with a weak D call TRBD1 (6 bases). Trimming stripped 6 bases from V and 4 bases from J, with 12 bases between. The CDR3 has 14 amino acids. Germline assignment: CDR1 MNHNS and CDR2 SASEGT. The CDR3 DNA reads TGTGCCAGCAGGCCCCGAGGGGGCACCGGGGAGCTGTTTTTT. This gives the protein CASRPRGGTGELFF.

The chain carries TRBV5-1 and TRBJ2-1, with 9 positions matching TRBD1. The CDR3 loop spans 16 amino acids. The V gene's germline CDR1 is SGHRS and CDR2 YFSETQ. V shed 1 base, J shed 4 bases, and the junction held 6 bases outside the gene matches. The CDR3 DNA is TGCGCCAGCAGCTTGCAGGGGACAGGGTTATACAATGAGCAGTTCTTC. Translating gives CASSLQGTGLYNEQFF.